This T cell receptor (beta chain) is from a study of cytomegalovirus exposure and HLA in healthy donors (dated by TCRdb to between 2016 and 2019). In the study overall: In an earlier analysis of several hundred of the donors, 276 Gb of sequence data and some 120 million unique TCR beta sequences from some 170 million T cells were reported. The genetic ancestry cluster associated with self-reported Caucasian donors included 80% to 90% of the 398 genotyped donors. Four to six DR-DQ haplotypes were handled as single units for association and clustering, since linkage in the cohort was strong. Roughly 290 gigabases of sequencing data and approximately 92 million unique TCR sequences made up an early release that covered approximately 650 HLA-typed donors. The study combined high-throughput TCR immunosequencing, statistical association of individual TCRs with disease status, and machine learning to predict cytomegalovirus infection status. Donor age, sex, ethnicity and CMV serostatus were collected together with the repertoire data. Along with the approximately 650-subject first cohort, a separate validation cohort of 120 different subjects was used. HLA typing covered class I and class II loci at four-digit resolution. Every repertoire in the discovery cohort had been generated on one and the same sequencing platform. The study was designed to test whether signatures of past pathogen exposure could be identified by cataloging public T cell receptors. Among about 390 genotyped donors of the cohort, an average of roughly 240,000 unique TCR beta nucleotide sequences were sequenced per donor, roughly 18% of them non-productive. Typing coverage varied by locus: roughly 629-640 donors for A, B, C, DRB1 and DQB1; roughly 560 for DQA1; some 610 for DPA1; roughly 450 for DPB1. The later analysis used no new phenotypic data to find candidate immune exposures, relying instead on TCR beta sequences and their occurrence across donors. A later genetic analysis took genome-wide SNP genotypes for about 60% of the roughly 670 donors and used that subset as a discovery cohort. An earlier analysis of about 600 of the donors used high-throughput TCR beta sequencing to judge whether each TCR beta V gene segment behaved as functional or pseudogenic. The study profiled the T cell repertoires of 500 to 800 subjects by immunosequencing and related them to cytomegalovirus serostatus. To study patterns of TCR occurrence, a later analysis re-analyzed previously published TCR beta repertoires from 666 donors and added high-resolution HLA genotyping.

The cohort consisted of 650 to 850 healthy bone marrow donors. At the time of sampling, every cohort member was nominally healthy, though immune exposures that went unrecorded were likely present. The donor tested CMV seronegative, placing the donor among the 350 or so seronegative members of the cohort. Each donor provided a peripheral blood sample, and peripheral blood mononuclear cells were used for TCR beta sequencing. The Qiagen DNeasy Blood Extraction Kit was used to extract genomic DNA from the blood cell samples. With regard to this clone: What antigen it recognizes has not been identified. Qualities for individual bases were not recorded, and no much larger clone is one base off.

Taken from cysteine to phenylalanine, the CDR3 has 13 residues. CDR3 DNA is the only sequence kept; it has 39 bases, read in frame from the first base. As encoded in the germline V gene (reference sequence), CDR1 is MNHNY while CDR2 is SVGAGI. V is clipped by 6 bases and J by 7 bases, and the sequence between their germline boundaries is 15 bases long. The library relied on the immunoSEQ multiplex PCR assay. The multiplex PCR relied on a mix of 60 forward primers for TCR Vbeta segments and 13 reverse primers for TCR Jbeta segments. Amplification of the CDR3 region of rearranged TCR beta genes was performed with a multiplex PCR assay on genomic DNA. Amplified TCR beta libraries were sequenced as 87-base-pair reads on the Illumina HiSeq System. The study's processing was this. Across the 700 or so repertoires, a later analysis counted 75 million to 90 million unique TCR beta chains, some 11 million of which were shared by at least two donors. To remove PCR and sequencing errors, raw reads were error-corrected and collapsed into unique sequences using a nearest-neighbor algorithm that merged closely related sequences. CDR3 sequences were aligned to IMGT reference sequences to assign V, D and J gene segments. Each retained sequence needed at least a six-nucleotide match to both a V gene segment and a J gene segment. A rearrangement counted as productive if the CDR3 had no stop codons and remained in frame with V and J, and every other rearrangement counted as non-productive. CDR3 was defined by IMGT convention, running from the second conserved V-encoded cysteine to the conserved J-encoded phenylalanine. The earlier analysis of 587 of the donors excluded any sequence lacking an unambiguous match to a single V gene segment. An earlier analysis of 587 of the donors called V segments functional above 56.7% productive rearrangements and segregating when the between-donor standard deviation exceeded 5%. To diagnose cytomegalovirus status from the catalog of TCR beta chain sequences, a statistical classification framework was built. In a later analysis, TCR nucleotide sequences were compared against IMGT/GENE-DB human TR gene sequences so that V and J genes could be assigned. Using the TCRdist pipeline, a later analysis assigned CDR3 sequences along with most-parsimonious VDJ recombination scenarios. In a later analysis, every TCR beta chain was defined by the combination of its CDR3 amino acid sequence and its V-gene family, and reads without a unique V-gene family were dropped. To address suspected cross-contamination and a sequencing artifact, a later analysis removed a few hundred highly shared, low-generation-probability nucleotide sequences. For each public chain, a later analysis derived a clonal expansion index from normalized ranks of inferred template counts within each repertoire. In a later analysis, generation probabilities were computed with a VDJ recombination model fitted to out-of-frame rearrangements, and the resulting probabilities were checked against IGoR. Hypergeometric tests were used in a later analysis to score TCR-TCR, TCR-HLA and TCR-CMV co-occurrence, with a repertoire-size bias correction applied to the TCR pairs. False discovery rates were estimated in a later analysis by permuting HLA or CMV assignments 20 times. In a later analysis, co-occurring TCRs were grouped using DBSCAN, and TCRdist sequence similarity was added for clustering within HLA-allele-positive subsets. Co-occurrence clustering excluded repertoires with fewer than 30,000 or more than 120,000 public chains, plus five with anomalous nucleotide sharing. Not all clones reach the TCRdb copy of this immuneACCESS table, which keeps in-frame sequences only. Checked studies attribute under half of the gap to unresolved V genes and leave the rest unexplained. The V and J calls and the clone size are those of that table, but D and trimming were determined from the DNA. The sample table records about 150,000 clones; more than 70% of these occur just once. The top ten clonotypes cover 1.5% to 2% of the sample.

Results and caveats for the whole study, not just this receptor: A later analysis found that TCR association rates varied across HLA loci, with DRB1 alleles showing the most associated TCRs and HLA-C alleles the fewest. Compared with equally common non-associated chains, HLA-associated TCR beta chains in a later analysis were more clonally expanded and had lower generation probabilities. The presence/absence analyses assumed that sequencing depth was roughly uniform across donors, and that assumption may not be true. Correlated functional status among segregating V segments might reflect linkage disequilibrium, but an unknown experimental factor could not be ruled out. The study listed 164 TCR beta chains as associated with cytomegalovirus. A later analysis associated about 17,000 TCR beta sequences with specific HLA alleles at a false discovery rate of 0.05. According to a later analysis, parvovirus B19, influenza, CMV and Epstein-Barr virus appeared linked to several top co-occurrence clusters. Because counts were too low, seventeen rarely observed V segments, including chromosome 9 orphons, were left out of the earlier analysis of 587 of the donors. A group of highly shared sequence variants was considered likely to be a technical artifact of the sequencing pipeline. A further reported finding was that TCR beta sequences accurately predicted the HLA-A and HLA-B alleles for most subjects in the first cohort. According to the authors, the approach could potentially be generalized to other disease states and immunological phenotypes. V-gene and J-gene trimming of TCR beta chains was associated with a missense DCLRE1C variant in a later genetic analysis, and the association was replicated in an independent cohort. Most TCR sequences were seen in very few donors, while some public TCRs were found in many individuals. Strong co-occurrence of HLA alleles, especially DR and DQ, made assigning TCR associations to individual alleles difficult. This cohort had only TCR beta chains sequenced, and the lack of alpha or paired-chain data limited which features could be detected. A later genetic analysis reported fewer N-insertions in productive TCRs among donors in an Asian-associated ancestry cluster than the roughly 620-donor mean. A few of the identified cytomegalovirus-associated TCR beta chains were confirmed in vitro to be specific for cytomegalovirus antigens. According to a later analysis, most CMV-associated TCR beta chains appeared to be HLA-restricted, and the HLA associations seemed to be driven largely by CMV exposure. Some IMGT-functional V segments, including TRBV6-2 and TRBV6-3, could not be told apart with the 87-base-pair reads, so those segments were excluded. An earlier analysis of 450 to 750 of the donors showed that most TCR beta V segments appeared in productive rearrangements either about 87% or about 30% of the time, which broadly matched IMGT annotations. Cytomegalovirus status was reported to be diagnosed by the classifier with high specificity and sensitivity in both the original and validation cohorts. HLA typing was unavailable for some donors at each locus, so association tests used only the typed subset. For the cohort, immune exposure information was limited to CMV serostatus.

The sequencing sample was made of PBMCs. The origin of this receptor is a woman in her thirties or forties in good health and CMV-seronegative. The sequence is built from TRBV6-6 and TRBJ1-1; a weak D assignment points to TRBD1 (6 bases agree). The bases are TGTGCCAGCAGGCCCAGACAGGCTAATGAAGCTTTCTTT. It codes for CASRPRQANEAFF.